The clone carrying this T cell receptor (beta chain) was observed a single time. Antigen unknown. Stated time point: blood 2 weeks post-SBRT. Indicated treatment: 15 Gy SBRT to primary tumor, nephrectomy 4 weeks later. These data belong to a study of radiation and T cells in renal cell carcinoma. Study as a whole: Nephrectomy followed 15 Gy stereotactic body radiation by 4 weeks.

TCRdb keeps only in-frame clones here, not all; method: immunoSEQ multiplex PCR. The sample records some 120,000 clones, around 90% being singletons. Study results and caveats: Without pretreatment biopsies, baseline tumor clonotype presence was undetermined.

Unmatched junction bases numbered 7, after V lost 4 bases and J lost 5 bases. Germline V gene data show CDR1 as MNHEY and CDR2 as SMNVEV (reference sequence). The CDR3 spans 15 residues. This chain links TRBV27 with TRBJ1-1; 10 nucleotides agree with TRBD1. The sample in question was blood, obtained from a patient whose treatment included radiotherapy and nephrectomy. The origin of this receptor is a woman in her sixties or seventies with renal cell carcinoma. CDR3 nucleotides: TGTGCCAGCAGTTCCCCGGACAGGGGGGGTACTGAAGCTTTCTTT. The encoded protein is CASSSPDRGGTEAFF.